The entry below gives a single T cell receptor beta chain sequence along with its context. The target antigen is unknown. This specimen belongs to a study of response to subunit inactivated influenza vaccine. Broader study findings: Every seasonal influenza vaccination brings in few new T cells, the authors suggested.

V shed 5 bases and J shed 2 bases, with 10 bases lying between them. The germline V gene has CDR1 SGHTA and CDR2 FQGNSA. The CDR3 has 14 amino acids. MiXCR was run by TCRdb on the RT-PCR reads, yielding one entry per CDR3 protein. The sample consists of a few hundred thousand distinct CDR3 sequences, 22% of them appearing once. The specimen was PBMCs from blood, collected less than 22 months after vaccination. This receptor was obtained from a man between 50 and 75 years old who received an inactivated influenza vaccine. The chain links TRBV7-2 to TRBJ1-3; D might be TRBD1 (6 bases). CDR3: CASSEQGTGNTIYF. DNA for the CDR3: TGTGCCAGCAGCGAACAGGGAACTGGAAACACCATATATTTT. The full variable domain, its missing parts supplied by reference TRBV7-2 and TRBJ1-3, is GAGVSQSPSNKVTEKGKDVELRCDPISGHTALYWYRQSLGQGLEFLIYFQGNSAPDKSGLPSDRFSAERTGGSVSTLTIQRTQQEDSAVYLCASSEQGTGNTIYFGEGSWLTVV.